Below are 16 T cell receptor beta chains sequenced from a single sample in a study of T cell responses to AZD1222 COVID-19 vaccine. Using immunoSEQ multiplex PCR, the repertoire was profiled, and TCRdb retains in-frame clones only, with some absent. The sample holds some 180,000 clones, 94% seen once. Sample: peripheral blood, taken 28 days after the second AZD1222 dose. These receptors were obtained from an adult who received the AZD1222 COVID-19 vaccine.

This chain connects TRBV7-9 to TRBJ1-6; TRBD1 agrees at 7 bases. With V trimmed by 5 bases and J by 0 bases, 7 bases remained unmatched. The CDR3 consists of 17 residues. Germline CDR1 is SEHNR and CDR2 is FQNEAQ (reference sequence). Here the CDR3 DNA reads TGTGCCAGCAGCGGGGACAGACACTACTCCTATAATTCACCCCTCCACTTT. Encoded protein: CASSGDRHYSYNSPLHF.

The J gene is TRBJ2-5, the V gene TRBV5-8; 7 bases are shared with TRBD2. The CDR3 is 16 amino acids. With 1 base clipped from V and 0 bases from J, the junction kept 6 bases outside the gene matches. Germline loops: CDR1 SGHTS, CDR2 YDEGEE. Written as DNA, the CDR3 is TGTGCCAGCAGCTTGAGGCGGGGAGGGCACCAAGAGACCCAGTACTTC. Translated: CASSLRRGGHQETQYF.

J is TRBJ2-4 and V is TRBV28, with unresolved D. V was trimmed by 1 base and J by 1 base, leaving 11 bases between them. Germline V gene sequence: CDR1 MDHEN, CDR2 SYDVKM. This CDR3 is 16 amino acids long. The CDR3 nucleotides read TGTGCCAGCAGTTTATCGACCCTAAGGGCCAAAAACATTCAGTACTTC. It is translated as CASSLSTLRAKNIQYF.

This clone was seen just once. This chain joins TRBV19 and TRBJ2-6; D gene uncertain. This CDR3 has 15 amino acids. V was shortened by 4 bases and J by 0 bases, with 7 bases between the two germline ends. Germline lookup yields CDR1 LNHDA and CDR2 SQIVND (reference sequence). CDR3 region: CASSKAHSGANVLTF. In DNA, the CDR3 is TGTGCCAGTAGTAAGGCCCACTCTGGGGCCAACGTCCTGACTTTC. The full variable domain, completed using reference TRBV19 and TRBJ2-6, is DGGITQSPKYLFRKEGQNVTLSCEQNLNHDAMYWYRQDPGQGLRLIYYSQIVNDFQKGDIAEGYSVSREKKESFPLTVTSAQKNPTAFYLCASSKAHSGANVLTFGAGSRLTVL.

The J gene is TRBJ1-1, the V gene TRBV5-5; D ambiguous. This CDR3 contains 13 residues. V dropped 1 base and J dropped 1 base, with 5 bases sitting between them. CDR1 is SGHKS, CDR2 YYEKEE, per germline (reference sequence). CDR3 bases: TGTGCCAGCAGCTTGACTCGGAACACTGAAGCTTTCTTT. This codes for CASSLTRNTEAFF.

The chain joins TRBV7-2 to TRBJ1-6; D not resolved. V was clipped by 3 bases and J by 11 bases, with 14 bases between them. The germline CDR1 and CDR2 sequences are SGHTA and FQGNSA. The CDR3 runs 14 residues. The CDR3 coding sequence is TGTGCCAGCAGCTTTTACACATCCTCGGCACCCCTCCACTTT. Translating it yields CASSFYTSSAPLHF.

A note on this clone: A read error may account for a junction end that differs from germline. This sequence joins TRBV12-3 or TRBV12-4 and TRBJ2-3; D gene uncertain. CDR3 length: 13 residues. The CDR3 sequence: CASRLGSTDTQYF. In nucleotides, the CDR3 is TGTGCCAGCAGGTTAGGGAGCACAGATACGCAGTATTTT.

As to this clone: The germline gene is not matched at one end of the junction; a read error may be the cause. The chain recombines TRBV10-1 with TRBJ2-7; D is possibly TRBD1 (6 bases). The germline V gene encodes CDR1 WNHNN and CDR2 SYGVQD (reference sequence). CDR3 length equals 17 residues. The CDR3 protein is CASSESRGVAHSHEQYF. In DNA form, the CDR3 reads TGCGCCAGCAGTGAGTCCAGGGGTGTAGCGCACTCCCACGAGCAGTACTTC.

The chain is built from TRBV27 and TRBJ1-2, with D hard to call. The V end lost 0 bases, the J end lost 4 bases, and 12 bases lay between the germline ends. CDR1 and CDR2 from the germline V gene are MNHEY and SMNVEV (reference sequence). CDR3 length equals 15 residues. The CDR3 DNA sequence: TGTGCCAGCAGTTTATCGGCGGGGATTGGCTATGGCTACACCTTC. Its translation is CASSLSAGIGYGYTF.

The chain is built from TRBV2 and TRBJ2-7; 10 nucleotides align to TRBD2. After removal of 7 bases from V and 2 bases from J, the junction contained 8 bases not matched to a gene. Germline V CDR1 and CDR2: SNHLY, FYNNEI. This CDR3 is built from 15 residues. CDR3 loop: CASKEAGGRPYEQYF. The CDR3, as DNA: TGTGCCAGCAAAGAAGCGGGAGGGAGACCCTACGAGCAGTACTTC.

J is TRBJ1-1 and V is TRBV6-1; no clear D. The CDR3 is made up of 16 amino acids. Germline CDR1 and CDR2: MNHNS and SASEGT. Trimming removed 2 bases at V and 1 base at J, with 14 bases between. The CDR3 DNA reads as TGTGCCAGCAGTGAACTACTGGGATCTCGGAACACTGAAGCTTTCTTT. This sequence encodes CASSELLGSRNTEAFF.

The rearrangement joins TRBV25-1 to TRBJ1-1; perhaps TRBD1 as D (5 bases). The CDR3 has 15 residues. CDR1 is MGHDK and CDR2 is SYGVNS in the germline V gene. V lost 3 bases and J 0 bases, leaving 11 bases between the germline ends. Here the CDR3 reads CASSDRERMNTEAFF. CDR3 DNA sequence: TGTGCCAGCAGTGACAGGGAACGAATGAACACTGAAGCTTTCTTT.

The CDR3 sequence: CASSQEIPGISYGYTF. The CDR3 bases are TGTGCCAGCAGCCAAGAAATACCGGGCATAAGCTATGGCTACACCTTC. V gene TRBV3-1 (or the pseudogene TRBV3-2) combines with J gene TRBJ1-2; D gene unclear. Germline V gene sequence: CDR1 LGHDT, CDR2 YNNKEL (reference sequence). The CDR3 length is 16 residues. V shed 0 bases and J shed 4 bases, with 15 bases lying between them.

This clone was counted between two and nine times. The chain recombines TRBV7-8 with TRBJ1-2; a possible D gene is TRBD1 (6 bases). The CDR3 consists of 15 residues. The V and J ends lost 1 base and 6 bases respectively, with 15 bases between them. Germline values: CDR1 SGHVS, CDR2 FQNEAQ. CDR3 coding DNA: TGTGCCAGCAGCTTAGAACGGGGGGCGGTGGATGGCTACACCTTC. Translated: CASSLERGAVDGYTF.

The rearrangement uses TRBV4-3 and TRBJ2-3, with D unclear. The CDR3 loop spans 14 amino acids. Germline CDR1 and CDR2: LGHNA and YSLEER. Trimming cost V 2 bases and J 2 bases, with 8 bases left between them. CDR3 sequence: CASSQQPYTDTQYF. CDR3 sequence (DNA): TGCGCCAGCAGCCAACAACCCTACACAGATACGCAGTATTTT.

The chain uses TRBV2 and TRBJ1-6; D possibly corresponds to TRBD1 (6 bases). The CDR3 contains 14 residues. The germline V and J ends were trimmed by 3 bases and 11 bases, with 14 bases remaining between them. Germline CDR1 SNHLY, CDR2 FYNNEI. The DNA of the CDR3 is TGTGCCAGCAGTGAGGACAGCCCCCCTCCACCCCTCCACTTT. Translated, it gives CASSEDSPPPPLHF.